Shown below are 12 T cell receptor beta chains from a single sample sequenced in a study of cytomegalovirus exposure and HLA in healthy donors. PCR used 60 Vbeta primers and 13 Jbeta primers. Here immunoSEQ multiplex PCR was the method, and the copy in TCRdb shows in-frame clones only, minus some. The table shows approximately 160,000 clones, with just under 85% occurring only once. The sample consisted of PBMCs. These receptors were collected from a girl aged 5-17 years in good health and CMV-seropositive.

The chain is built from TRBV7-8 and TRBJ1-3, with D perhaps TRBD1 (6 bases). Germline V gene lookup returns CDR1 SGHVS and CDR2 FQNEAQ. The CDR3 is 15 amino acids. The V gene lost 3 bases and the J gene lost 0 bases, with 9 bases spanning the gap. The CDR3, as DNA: TGTGCCAGCAGCTTCGGCAGGGGCTCTGGAAACACCATATATTTT. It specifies CASSFGRGSGNTIYF.

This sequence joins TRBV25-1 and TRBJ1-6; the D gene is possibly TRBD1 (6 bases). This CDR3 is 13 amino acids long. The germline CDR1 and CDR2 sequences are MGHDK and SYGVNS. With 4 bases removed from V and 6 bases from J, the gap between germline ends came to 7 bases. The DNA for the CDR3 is TGTGCCAGCAGTGTACAGGGTAATTCACCCCTCCACTTT. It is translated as CASSVQGNSPLHF.

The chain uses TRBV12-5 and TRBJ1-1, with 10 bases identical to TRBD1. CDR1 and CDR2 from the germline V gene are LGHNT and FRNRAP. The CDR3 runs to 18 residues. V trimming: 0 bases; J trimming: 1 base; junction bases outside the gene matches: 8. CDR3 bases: TGTGCTAGTGGTTTGGTATTGGGGACAGGGGCTAGGAACACTGAAGCTTTCTTT. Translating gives CASGLVLGTGARNTEAFF.

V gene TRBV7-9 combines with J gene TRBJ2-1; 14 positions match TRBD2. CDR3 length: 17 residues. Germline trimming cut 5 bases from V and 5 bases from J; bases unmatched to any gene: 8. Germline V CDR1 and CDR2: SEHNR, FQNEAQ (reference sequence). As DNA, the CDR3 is TGTGCCAGCAGCGAACCGGGACTAGCGGGGGAGAACAATGAGCAGTTCTTC. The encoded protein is CASSEPGLAGENNEQFF.

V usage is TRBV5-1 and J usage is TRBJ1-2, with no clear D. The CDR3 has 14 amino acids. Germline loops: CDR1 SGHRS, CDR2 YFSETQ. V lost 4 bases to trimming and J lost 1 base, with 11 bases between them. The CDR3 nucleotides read TGCGCCAGCAGCCTGCGGACTTATAACTATGGCTACACCTTC. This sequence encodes CASSLRTYNYGYTF.

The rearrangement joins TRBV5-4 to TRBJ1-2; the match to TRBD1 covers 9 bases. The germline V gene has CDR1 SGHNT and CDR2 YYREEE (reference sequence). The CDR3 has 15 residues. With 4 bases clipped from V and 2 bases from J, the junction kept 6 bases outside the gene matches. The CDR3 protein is CASSPGGQGNYGYTF. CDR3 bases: TGTGCCAGCAGCCCGGGGGGACAGGGAAACTATGGCTACACCTTC.

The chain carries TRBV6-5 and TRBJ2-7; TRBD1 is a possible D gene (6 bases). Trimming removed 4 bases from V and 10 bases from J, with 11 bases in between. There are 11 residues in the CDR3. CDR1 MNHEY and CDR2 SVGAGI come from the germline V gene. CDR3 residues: CASSSRGAQYF. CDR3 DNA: TGTGCCAGCAGTTCCAGGGGAGCACAGTACTTC.

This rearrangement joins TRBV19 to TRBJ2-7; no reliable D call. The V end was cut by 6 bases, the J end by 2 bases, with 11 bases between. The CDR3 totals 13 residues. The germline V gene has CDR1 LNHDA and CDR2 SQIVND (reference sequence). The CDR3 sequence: CASSLSTAYEQYF. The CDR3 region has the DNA TGTGCCAGTAGCCTAAGTACGGCCTACGAGCAGTACTTC.

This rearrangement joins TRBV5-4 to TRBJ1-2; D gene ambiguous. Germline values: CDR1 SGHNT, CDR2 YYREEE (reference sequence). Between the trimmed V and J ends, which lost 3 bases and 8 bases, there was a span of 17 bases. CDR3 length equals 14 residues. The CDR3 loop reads CASSSGWMGKGYTF. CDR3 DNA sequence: TGTGCCAGCAGCTCTGGATGGATGGGCAAGGGCTACACCTTC.

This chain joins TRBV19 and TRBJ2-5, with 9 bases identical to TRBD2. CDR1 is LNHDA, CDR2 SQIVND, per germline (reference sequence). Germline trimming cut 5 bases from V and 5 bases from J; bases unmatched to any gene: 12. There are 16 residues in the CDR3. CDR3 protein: CASSPPPGLARETQYF. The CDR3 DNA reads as TGTGCCAGTAGTCCTCCTCCGGGACTAGCACGCGAGACCCAGTACTTC.

This chain's CDR3 is CAWSGFGQAGLSYNEQFF. For the CDR3, the DNA is TGTGCCTGGAGTGGATTCGGGCAGGCGGGCCTATCCTACAATGAGCAGTTCTTC. The chain recombines TRBV30 with TRBJ2-1, with D perhaps TRBD2 (5 bases). Germline V gene sequence: CDR1 GTSNPN, CDR2 SVGIG (reference sequence). The CDR3 totals 18 residues. The V end lost 1 base, the J end lost 1 base, and 20 bases lay between the germline ends.

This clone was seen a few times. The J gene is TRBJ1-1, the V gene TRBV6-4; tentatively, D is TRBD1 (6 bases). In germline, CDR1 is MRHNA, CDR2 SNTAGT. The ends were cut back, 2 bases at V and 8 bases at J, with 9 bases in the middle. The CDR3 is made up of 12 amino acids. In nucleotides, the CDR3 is TGTGCCAGCAGTGACGATGGGACAGAAGCTTTCTTT. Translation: CASSDDGTEAFF.